This T cell receptor (beta chain) was obtained from a study of blood T cell repertoires in COVID-19. Study as a whole: Collection of acute and convalescent COVID-19 samples took place in the United States, Italy and Spain. Sample material is recorded as cDNA or gDNA derived from T cells, B-cell-depleted T cells, or PBMCs.

The CDR3 length is 17 residues. J was trimmed by 5 bases and V by 5 bases; bases with no gene match: 12. Germline CDR1 reads MNHEY; CDR2 reads SMNVEV (reference sequence). In this sample, this clone turned up a few times. Original data processing: Quantification of nucleated cells was approximated via reference gene primer amplification. Produced via immunoSEQ multiplex PCR; TCRdb's table is partial and in-frame only. V and J calls and clone size are those listed in that table; D and trimming were worked out from the DNA. The sample lists about half a million clones; around 85% were seen once. Sequencing was carried out using peripheral blood. The source of this sequence is a human donor in a cohort sampled during active COVID-19. V gene TRBV27 combines with J gene TRBJ1-3, with 10 bases identical to TRBD1. CDR3 protein: CASSRSTGGQGRNTIYF. CDR3 nucleotide sequence: TGTGCCAGCAGTAGATCCACTGGGGGACAGGGGCGAAACACCATATATTTT.